This T cell receptor (beta chain) was recovered during a study of human T cells and chemical hapten exposure. On the study more broadly: Patch testing placed 0.01% DPC on the upper back, with readings at 6 days.

CDR1 is ENHRY, CDR2 SYGVKD, per germline. Trimming removed 3 bases from V and 4 bases from J, with 12 bases in between. The CDR3 runs 14 residues. Ten or more counts support this clonotype. Its specificity is not known. Study results and limitations: Relative to control repertoires, expanded TCRs gave rise to significantly more large CDR3 similarity clusters. TCRs at a frequency above 1 in 1000 stayed unchanged with DPC sensitization.

TCRdb fed the RACE reads into MiXCR, producing one record per CDR3 protein. The data hold some 36,000 distinct CDR3 sequences, with 8% to 10% observed a single time. The time point is: patch test 3, about 24 weeks after DPC sensitization. Treatment described: therapeutic diphenylcyclopropenone sensitization with weekly scalp DPC. Extraction yielded total RNA from whole blood (unfractionated). Those who donated were patients with alopecia, 18 to 70 years of age, and suitable for DPC. The gene calls are TRBV10-3 and TRBJ1-1; D not certain. The sequencing used whole blood, collected in connection with sensitization to the hapten diphenylcyclopropenone (DPC). The TCR comes from a man between 45 and 60 years old with alopecia areata. Some clones in this sample may be carry-over from other donors' samples. The DNA of the CDR3 is TGTGCCATCAGTGAATCTGGGAGGAGCACTGAAGCTTTCTTT. It is translated as CAISESGRSTEAFF.